This passage covers 8 T cell receptor beta chains from one sample sequenced in a study of response to subunit inactivated influenza vaccine. TCRdb called the RT-PCR reads again in MiXCR, with one record for every CDR3 protein. The top ten clones hold 10% of a sample with about 800,000 distinct CDR3 sequences, approximately 22% of them seen once. Sequenced here: PBMCs from blood, sampled 5 days after vaccination. The source of these receptors is a man between 45 and 60 years old who received an inactivated influenza vaccine.

The gene calls are TRBV6-1 and TRBJ1-6; weak D call: TRBD1 (5 bases). The CDR3 is 15 amino acids. With 6 bases removed from V and 5 bases from J, the gap between germline ends came to 14 bases. CDR1 MNHNS and CDR2 SASEGT come from the germline V gene. The CDR3 coding sequence is TGTGCCAGCAGAACCACCAGGGTGAATAATTCACCCCTCCACTTT. Encoded protein: CASRTTRVNNSPLHF.

This clonotype was seen more than once but under ten times. V usage is TRBV14 and J usage is TRBJ2-7; D may be TRBD1 (6 bases). The CDR3 has 13 residues. Trimming took 3 bases from V and 2 from J, leaving 8 bases between them. CDR1 and CDR2 (germline): SGHDN, FVKESK. CDR3 nucleotides: TGTGCCAGCAGCCACAGGGGTCCCTACGAGCAGTACTTC. This translates into CASSHRGPYEQYF. The whole variable domain, filled in from reference TRBV14 and TRBJ2-7, reads EAGVTQFPSHSVIEKGQTVTLRCDPISGHDNLYWYRRVMGKEIKFLLHFVKESKQDESGMPNNRFLAERTGGTYSTLKVQPAELEDSGVYFCASSHRGPYEQYFGPGTRLTVT.

This clonotype was observed a few times. The V call is TRBV7-6, the J call TRBJ2-1; D uncertain. This CDR3 region has 15 residues. V lost 1 base and J lost 4, with 11 bases in between. The germline CDR1 and CDR2 sequences are SGHVS and FNYEAQ. As DNA, the CDR3 is TGTGCCAGCAGCTTAGATTTGTCGATTTACAATGAGCAGTTCTTC. It is translated as CASSLDLSIYNEQFF.

This clonotype was picked up a small number of times. The gene calls are TRBV29-1 and TRBJ2-2; D is unclear. CDR1 and CDR2 (germline): SQVTM, ANQGSEA. The CDR3 loop spans 14 amino acids. V gave up 0 bases and J gave up 5 bases, with 10 bases separating them. The CDR3, as DNA: TGCAGCGTTGAAGATCTCCAGCAGACCGGGGAGCTGTTTTTT. Amino acids: CSVEDLQQTGELFF.

This clonotype was seen only a few times. The junction differs from germline at one of its ends, possibly a read error. The chain combines TRBV7-7 with TRBJ2-2; D perhaps matches TRBD1 (5 bases). The CDR3 runs to 13 residues. Germline V gene data show CDR1 as SSHAT and CDR2 as FNYEAQ (reference sequence). CDR3 loop: CASSSPGRGELFF. The CDR3, as DNA: TGTGCTAGCAGCTCTCCAGGGCGAGGGGAGCTGTTTTTT.

V and J are TRBV25-1 and TRBJ2-2, with D possibly being TRBD1 or TRBD2 (6 bases each). With 5 bases removed from V and 6 bases from J, the gap between germline ends came to 16 bases. The CDR3 runs to 15 residues. The V gene's germline CDR1 is MGHDK and CDR2 SYGVNS. The CDR3 DNA follows: TGTGCCAGCAGTTATGGGACTGCAGGGGCCGGGGAGCTGTTTTTT. Translated, it gives CASSYGTAGAGELFF.

This chain uses TRBV11-2 with TRBJ2-7; D unresolved. The V and J ends lost 5 bases and 5 bases respectively, with 7 bases between them. CDR1 is SGHAT and CDR2 is FQNNGV in the germline V gene. The CDR3 extends over 11 amino acids. This chain's CDR3 is CASSIGHEQYF. CDR3 DNA sequence: TGTGCCAGCAGCATCGGCCACGAGCAGTACTTC.

This clonotype turned up a few times. The chain employs TRBV5-4 and TRBJ2-1; no clear D. CDR3 size: 13 residues. CDR1 is SGHNT, CDR2 YYREEE, per germline (reference sequence). V was trimmed by 0 bases and J by 6 bases, leaving 7 bases between them. CDR3 sequence: CASSLELSNEQFF. CDR3 nucleotide sequence: TGTGCCAGCAGCTTGGAACTCAGCAATGAGCAGTTCTTC.